Listed below are T cell receptor beta chains from one sample, sequenced in a study of T-cell reconstitution after alpha-beta-depleted transplantation in children. TCRdb analysed the PCR reads with MiXCR anew, one entry per CDR3 protein. This sample has about 210,000 distinct CDR3 sequences, with approximately 17% found just once. The sequencing here drew on PBMCs, mostly from graft donor cells, taken 360 days after TCRalphabeta/CD19-depleted stem cell transplant. These TCRs come from a male patient aged 2-9 years who had a stem cell transplant for acute lymphoblastic leukemia, so the T cells may come from the graft donor. Each CDR3 is given without its conserved first and last residue. The D gene is left open where the match is weak.

D gene	J gene	V gene	CDR3 length	CDR3 protein
-	TRBJ1-4	TRBV29-1	13	SVETFLGNNEKLF
TRBD2	TRBJ2-5	TRBV3-1	14	ASSQFTGTSGETQY
TRBD2	TRBJ2-1	TRBV6-5	20	ASSLREGWASGHPAKYNEQF
TRBD2	TRBJ2-7	TRBV27	12	ASSHSGGIYEQY
-	TRBJ2-3	TRBV5-1	11	ASSFTYTDTQY
-	TRBJ1-1	TRBV7-8	13	ASSPTLGGLTEAF
-	TRBJ2-3	TRBV4-1	13	ASSQDAIAGDTQY
-	TRBJ2-1	TRBV7-9	13	ASSFWKGSYNEQF
TRBD2	TRBJ2-5	TRBV5-1	18	ASSLVQAGGPFEVQETQY
TRBD1	TRBJ2-7	TRBV11-2	19	ASSFRDRVKVGQEPSYEQY